The 8 T cell receptor beta chains listed next were all sequenced from one sample in a study of blood T cell repertoires in COVID-19. This table comes from immunoSEQ multiplex PCR, and its TCRdb copy is limited to in-frame clones, with some not included. There are around 380,000 clones in the sample; roughly four fifths occur only once, and about 1% lies in the top ten. Sequencing was done on a sample of peripheral blood. These receptors were collected from a human donor with acute or convalescent COVID-19. The donor label of this sample is uncertain.

CDR3 sequence: CASSFLGVNTEAFF. The CDR3 DNA follows: TGTGCCAGCAGCTTCCTAGGGGTAAACACTGAAGCTTTCTTT. The V and J genes are TRBV7-2 and TRBJ1-1; tentative D call: TRBD1 (5 bases). This CDR3 region has 14 residues. V lost 3 bases, J lost 2 bases, and 10 bases lay in between. Germline loops: CDR1 SGHTA, CDR2 FQGNSA.

The chain recombines TRBV5-1 with TRBJ1-3; perhaps TRBD1 as D (5 bases). The CDR3 covers 17 residues. V dropped 3 bases and J dropped 0 bases, with 16 bases sitting between them. Germline V lookup: CDR1 SGHRS, CDR2 YFSETQ. CDR3 region: CASSSYSGGSSGNTIYF. In DNA form, the CDR3 reads TGCGCCAGCAGCTCATATTCCGGGGGATCCTCTGGAAACACCATATATTTT.

The chain links TRBV5-6 to TRBJ2-1; TRBD2 aligns across 8 bases. The CDR3 contains 16 residues. Germline trimming cut 3 bases from V and 0 bases from J; bases unmatched to any gene: 5. Germline V gene sequence: CDR1 SGHDT, CDR2 YYEEEE. The CDR3 sequence: CASSYYGTSSYNEQFF. CDR3 nucleotides: TGTGCCAGCAGCTACTACGGGACTAGCTCCTACAATGAGCAGTTCTTC.

The V call is TRBV7-8, the J call TRBJ2-2; no clear D gene. Trimming shortened V by 0 bases and J by 4 bases, and 9 bases separated the two germline ends. CDR3 size: 15 residues. CDR1 is SGHVS, CDR2 FQNEAQ, per germline. The DNA for the CDR3 is TGTGCCAGCAGCTTAGCGGTGGGCTCCACCGGGGAGCTGTTTTTT. Its translation: CASSLAVGSTGELFF. The whole variable domain, remainder taken from reference TRBV7-8 and TRBJ2-2, is GAGVSQSPRYKVAKRGQDVALRCDPISGHVSLFWYQQALGQGPEFLTYFQNEAQLDKSGLPSDRFFAERPEGSVSTLKIQRTQQEDSAVYLCASSLAVGSTGELFFGEGSRLTVL.

The V call is TRBV28, the J call TRBJ1-4; D perhaps matches TRBD1 (6 bases). The CDR3 length is 15 residues. CDR1 and CDR2 from the germline V gene are MDHEN and SYDVKM. V lost 2 bases and J lost 3, with 10 bases in between. The CDR3 is CASSLTGLSNEKLFF. CDR3 nucleotide sequence: TGTGCCAGCAGTTTAACAGGGCTGTCTAATGAAAAACTGTTTTTT.

As regards this clone: The same CDR3 can be traced to other DNA sequences in this sample. The chain is built from TRBV2 and TRBJ2-3, with 9 bases matching TRBD2. The CDR3 extends over 14 amino acids. Germline V gene sequence: CDR1 SNHLY, CDR2 FYNNEI. V lost 5 bases, J lost 1 base, and 1 base stayed unmatched. Here the CDR3 reads CASSLAGGTDTQYF. The CDR3 bases are TGTGCCAGCAGTTTAGCGGGGGGCACAGATACGCAGTATTTT.

The CDR3 nucleotides read TGTGCCAGTAGTAGTCAGGGATCCTCTGGAAACACCATATATTTT. Protein: CASSSQGSSGNTIYF. The chain employs TRBV19 and TRBJ1-3; a possible D gene is TRBD1 (5 bases). The CDR3 length is 15 residues. V gave up 4 bases and J gave up 0 bases, with 10 bases separating them. Germline CDR1 and CDR2: LNHDA and SQIVND (reference sequence).

The chain couples TRBV7-9 to TRBJ2-1; the match to TRBD1 covers 7 bases. Germline V gene sequence: CDR1 SEHNR, CDR2 FQNEAQ (reference sequence). CDR3 length: 15 amino acids. Trimming took 4 bases from V and 5 from J; bases not matched to a gene: 8. CDR3 loop: CASSSYRDSNNEQFF. The CDR3 DNA reads as TGTGCCAGCAGCTCGTACCGGGACAGCAACAATGAGCAGTTCTTC.